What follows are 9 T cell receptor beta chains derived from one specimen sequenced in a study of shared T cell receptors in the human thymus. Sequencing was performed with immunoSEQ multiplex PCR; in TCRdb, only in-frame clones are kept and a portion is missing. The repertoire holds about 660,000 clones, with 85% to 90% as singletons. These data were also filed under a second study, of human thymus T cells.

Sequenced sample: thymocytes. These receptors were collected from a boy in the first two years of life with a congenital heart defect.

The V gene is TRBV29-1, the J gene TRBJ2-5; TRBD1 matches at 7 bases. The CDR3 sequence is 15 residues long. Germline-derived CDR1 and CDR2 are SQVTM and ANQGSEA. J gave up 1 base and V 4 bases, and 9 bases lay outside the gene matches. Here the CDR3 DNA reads TGCAGCGTTGGGATACCTACAGGGGTCCAAGAGACCCAGTACTTC. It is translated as CSVGIPTGVQETQYF.

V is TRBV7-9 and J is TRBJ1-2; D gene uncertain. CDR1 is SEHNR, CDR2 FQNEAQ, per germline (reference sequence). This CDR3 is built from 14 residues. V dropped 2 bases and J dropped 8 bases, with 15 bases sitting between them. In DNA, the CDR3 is TGTGCCAGCAGCTTAAAGGCCCCCCGGCGGGGCTACACCTTC. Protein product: CASSLKAPRRGYTF.

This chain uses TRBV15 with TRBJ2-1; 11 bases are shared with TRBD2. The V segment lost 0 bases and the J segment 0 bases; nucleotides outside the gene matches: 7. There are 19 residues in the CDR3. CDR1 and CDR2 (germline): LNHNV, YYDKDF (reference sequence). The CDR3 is CATSREGSGRGSSYNEQFF. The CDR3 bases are TGTGCCACCAGCAGAGAGGGTAGCGGGAGGGGAAGCTCCTACAATGAGCAGTTCTTC.

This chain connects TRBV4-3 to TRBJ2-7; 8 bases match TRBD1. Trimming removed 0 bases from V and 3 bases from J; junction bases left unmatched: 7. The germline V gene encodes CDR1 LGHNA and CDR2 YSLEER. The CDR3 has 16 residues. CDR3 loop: CASSQDWDRWNYEQYF. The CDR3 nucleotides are TGCGCCAGCAGCCAAGATTGGGACAGGTGGAACTACGAGCAGTACTTC.

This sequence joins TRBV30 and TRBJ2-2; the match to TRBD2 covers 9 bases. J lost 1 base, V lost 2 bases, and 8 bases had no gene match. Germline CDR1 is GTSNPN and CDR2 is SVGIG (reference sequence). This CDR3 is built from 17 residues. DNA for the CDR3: TGTGCCTGGAGTAATTGGGGCGGGAGGGGGAACACCGGGGAGCTGTTTTTT. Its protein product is CAWSNWGGRGNTGELFF. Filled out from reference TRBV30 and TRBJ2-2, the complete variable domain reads SQTIHQWPATLVQPVGSPLSLECTVEGTSNPNLYWYRQAAGRGLQLLFYSVGIGQISSEVPQNLSASRPQDRQFILSSKKLLLSDSGFYLCAWSNWGGRGNTGELFFGEGSRLTVL.

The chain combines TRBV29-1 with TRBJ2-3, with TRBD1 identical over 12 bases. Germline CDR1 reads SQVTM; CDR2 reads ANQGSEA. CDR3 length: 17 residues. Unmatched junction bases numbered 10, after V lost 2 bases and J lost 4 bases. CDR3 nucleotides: TGCAGCGTTGAACCCCGCGGGGGACAGGGGGCCCCAGATACGCAGTATTTT. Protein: CSVEPRGGQGAPDTQYF.

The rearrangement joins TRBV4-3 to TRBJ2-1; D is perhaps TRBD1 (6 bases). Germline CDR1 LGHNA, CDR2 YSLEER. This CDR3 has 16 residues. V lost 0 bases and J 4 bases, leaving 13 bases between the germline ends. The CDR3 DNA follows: TGCGCCAGCAGCCAAGATTGGGGGCTCCTATACAATGAGCAGTTCTTC. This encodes CASSQDWGLLYNEQFF.

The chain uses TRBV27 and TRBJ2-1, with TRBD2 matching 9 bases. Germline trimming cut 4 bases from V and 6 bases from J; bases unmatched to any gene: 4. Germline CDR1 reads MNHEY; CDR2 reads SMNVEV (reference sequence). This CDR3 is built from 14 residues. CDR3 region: CASSYLAGINEQFF. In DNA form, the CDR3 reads TGTGCCAGCAGTTACCTAGCGGGGATCAATGAGCAGTTCTTC.

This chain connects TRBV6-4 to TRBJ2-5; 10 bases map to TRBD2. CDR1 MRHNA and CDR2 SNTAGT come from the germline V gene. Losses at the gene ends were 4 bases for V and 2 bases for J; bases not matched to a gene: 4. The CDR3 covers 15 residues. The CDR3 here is CASSAETSGQETQYF. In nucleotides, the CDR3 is TGTGCCAGCAGTGCCGAGACTAGCGGGCAAGAGACCCAGTACTTC.